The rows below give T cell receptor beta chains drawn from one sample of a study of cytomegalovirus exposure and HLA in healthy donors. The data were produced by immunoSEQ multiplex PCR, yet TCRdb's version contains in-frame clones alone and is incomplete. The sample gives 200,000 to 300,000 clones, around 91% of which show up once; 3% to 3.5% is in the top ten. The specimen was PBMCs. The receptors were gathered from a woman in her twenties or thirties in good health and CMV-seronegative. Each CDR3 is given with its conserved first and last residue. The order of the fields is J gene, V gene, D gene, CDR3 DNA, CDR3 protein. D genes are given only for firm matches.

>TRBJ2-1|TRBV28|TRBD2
TGTGCCAGCAGTTTAGAAACTAGCGCCCGCAATGAGCAGTTCTTC
CASSLETSARNEQFF
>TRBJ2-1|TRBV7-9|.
TGTGCCAGCAGCACCACATACAATGAGCAGTTCTTC
CASSTTYNEQFF
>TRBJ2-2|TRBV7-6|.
TGTGCCAGCAGCGGAGGGACAGCGAACACCGGGGAGCTGTTTTTT
CASSGGTANTGELFF
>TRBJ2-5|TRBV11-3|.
TGTGCCAGCAGCTCAGGCTGGAAAGAGACCCAGTACTTC
CASSSGWKETQYF
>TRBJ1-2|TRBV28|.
TGTGCCAGCAGTTTAGGCAGGACAGTTAACTATGGCTACACCTTC
CASSLGRTVNYGYTF
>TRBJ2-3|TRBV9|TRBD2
TGTGCCAGCAGCGTCAAAGCGGGAGGGTGGCGCACAGATACGCAGTATTTT
CASSVKAGGWRTDTQYF
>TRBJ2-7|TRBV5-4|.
TGTGCCAGCAGCCCGTCCTCCGGGACACAGTACGAGCAGTACTTC
CASSPSSGTQYEQYF
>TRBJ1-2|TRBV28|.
TGTGCCAGCAGTCGGGGCTATGGCTACACCTTC
CASSRGYGYTF
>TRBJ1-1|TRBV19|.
TGTGCCAGTAGAAGAGTGGGGGACACTGAAGCTTTCTTT
CASRRVGDTEAFF
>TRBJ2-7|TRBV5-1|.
TGCGCCAGCAGCCCCGGCACTAGCCTCCACGAGCAGTACTTC
CASSPGTSLHEQYF
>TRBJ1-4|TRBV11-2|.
TGTGCCAGCAGCCCTGTCACGGGGGGCGTGGGGGAAAAACTGTTTTTT
CASSPVTGGVGEKLFF
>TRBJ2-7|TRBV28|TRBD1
TGTGCCAGCAGTTCTCCTAGGCCTACTGAACAGGGACAGGGGGCGTCCTACGAGCAGTACTTC
CASSSPRPTEQGQGASYEQYF
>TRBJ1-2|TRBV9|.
TGTGCCAGCAGCGCAGCCGGGACAAGTTATGGCTACACCTTC
CASSAAGTSYGYTF
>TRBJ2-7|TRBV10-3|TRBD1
TGTGCCATCAGTGAATCACAGGGGGCGCGTTCCTACGAGCAGTACTTC
CAISESQGARSYEQYF
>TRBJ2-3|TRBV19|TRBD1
TGTGCCAGCAGAGACAGGGGGTCGGATACGCAGTATTTT
CASRDRGSDTQYF